Sequencing of this TCR beta chain was carried out in a study of cytomegalovirus exposure and HLA in healthy donors. PCR amplification relied on 60 Vbeta primers (plus 13 Jbeta primers). Sequencing used immunoSEQ multiplex PCR; TCRdb keeps in-frame clones, though not all of them. Of roughly 67,000 clones listed, roughly 76% were seen once; the top ten hold over 7.5%. CDR1 is MGHRA and CDR2 is YSYEKL in the germline V gene. The CDR3 totals 14 residues. Trimming cost V 1 base and J 2 bases, with 9 bases left between them. Sequencing input: PBMCs. The chain is built from TRBV4-1 and TRBJ2-7, with D tentatively TRBD2 (6 bases). This TCR was recovered from a man in his sixties in good health and CMV-seropositive. CDR3 bases: TGCGCCAGCAGCCAAGGGAGGGGCGCCTACGAGCAGTACTTC. It yields the protein CASSQGRGAYEQYF.